The 9 T cell receptor beta chains given below trace back to one sample, sequenced in a study of blood T cell repertoires in COVID-19. Sequenced by immunoSEQ multiplex PCR; TCRdb stores in-frame clones only, minus some. The sample records tens of thousands of clones, over 80% being singletons. Sequenced material: peripheral blood. Receptors were obtained from a human donor with active COVID-19. The donor label of this sample is uncertain.

The chain recombines TRBV27 with TRBJ2-7, with 9 bases identical to TRBD1. The CDR3 totals 15 residues. J gave up 2 bases and V 6 bases, and 8 bases lay outside the gene matches. The germline CDR1 and CDR2 sequences are MNHEY and SMNVEV (reference sequence). CDR3 loop: CASSPPGQGTYEQYF. The CDR3 coding sequence is TGTGCCAGCAGCCCTCCGGGACAGGGTACCTACGAGCAGTACTTC.

The CDR3 reads CASSSLSAGPPQYF. CDR3 DNA sequence: TGTGCCAGCAGTTCCCTCTCCGCAGGGCCCCCCCAGTACTTC. J is TRBJ2-7 and V is TRBV27; TRBD1 is a possible D gene (5 bases). The CDR3 length is 14 residues. Germline V gene sequence: CDR1 MNHEY, CDR2 SMNVEV (reference sequence). Trimming took off 4 bases at V and 10 bases at J, with 20 bases between the two ends.

This chain uses TRBV24-1 with TRBJ1-5, with 7 positions matching TRBD1. Germline V gene sequence: CDR1 KGHDR, CDR2 SFDVKD. The V gene end was trimmed by 3 bases and the J gene end by 2 bases; junction bases not matched to a gene: 6. The length of the CDR3 is 16 residues. Here the CDR3 reads CATSDPTGVGNQPQHF. The CDR3 DNA sequence: TGTGCCACCAGTGATCCCACAGGGGTGGGCAATCAGCCCCAGCATTTT.

The chain links TRBV9 to TRBJ1-1, with D perhaps TRBD1 (5 bases). V was pared by 2 bases and J by 0 bases, with 11 bases between. The CDR3 consists of 15 residues. The germline V gene encodes CDR1 SGDLS and CDR2 YYNGEE. CDR3: CASSVDSNLNTEAFF. In DNA, the CDR3 is TGTGCCAGCAGCGTTGACAGCAATCTGAACACTGAAGCTTTCTTT.

V gene TRBV18 combines with J gene TRBJ2-5; D gene uncertain. This CDR3 has 12 residues. V lost 2 bases, J lost 2 bases, and 3 bases lay in between. CDR1 is KGHSH, CDR2 LQKENI, per germline. The CDR3 region has the DNA TGTGCCAGCTCACCAGAGCAAGAGACCCAGTACTTC. Encoded protein: CASSPEQETQYF.

The CDR3 region is CASSLGGSALTDTQYF. The CDR3 bases are TGTGCCAGCAGTCTAGGGGGTAGCGCCCTCACAGATACGCAGTATTTT. The genes are TRBV7-2 and TRBJ2-3, with D possibly being TRBD1 (6 bases). Trimming left V 6 bases short and J 2 bases short, with 18 bases between. This CDR3 has 16 amino acids. Germline CDR1 is SGHTA and CDR2 is FQGNSA.

The V gene is TRBV5-1, the J gene TRBJ2-7; 9 nucleotides align to TRBD2. Trimming took 4 bases from V and 7 from J; bases not matched to a gene: 9. The length of the CDR3 is 14 residues. In germline, CDR1 is SGHRS, CDR2 YFSETQ. In DNA, the CDR3 is TGCGCCAGCAGCCATCCTCTAGCGGGAAGTGAGCAGTACTTC. Translated: CASSHPLAGSEQYF.

CDR3 coding DNA: TGTGCCAGCAGTGGGTCACGACAGATGAACACTGAAGCTTTCTTT. Amino acids: CASSGSRQMNTEAFF. The chain has TRBV25-1 and TRBJ1-1; tentative D call: TRBD1 (5 bases). The V and J ends lost 4 bases and 0 bases respectively, with 12 bases between them. CDR3 length: 15 residues. Germline V gives CDR1 MGHDK, CDR2 SYGVNS.

This chain links TRBV29-1 with TRBJ1-2; TRBD1 aligns across 8 bases. The CDR3 is 13 amino acids. Per the germline V gene, CDR1 is SQVTM and CDR2 is ANQGSEA. Germline trimming cut 4 bases from V and 4 bases from J; bases unmatched to any gene: 5. CDR3 residues: CSVVGQGGYGYTF. DNA for the CDR3: TGCAGCGTTGTCGGACAGGGAGGCTATGGCTACACCTTC. The variable domain in full, completed from reference TRBV29-1 and TRBJ1-2, reads SAVISQKPSRDICQRGTSLTIQCQVDSQVTMMFWYRQQPGQSLTLIATANQGSEATYESGFVIDKFPISRPNLTFSTLTVSNMSPEDSSIYLCSVVGQGGYGYTFGSGTRLTVV.